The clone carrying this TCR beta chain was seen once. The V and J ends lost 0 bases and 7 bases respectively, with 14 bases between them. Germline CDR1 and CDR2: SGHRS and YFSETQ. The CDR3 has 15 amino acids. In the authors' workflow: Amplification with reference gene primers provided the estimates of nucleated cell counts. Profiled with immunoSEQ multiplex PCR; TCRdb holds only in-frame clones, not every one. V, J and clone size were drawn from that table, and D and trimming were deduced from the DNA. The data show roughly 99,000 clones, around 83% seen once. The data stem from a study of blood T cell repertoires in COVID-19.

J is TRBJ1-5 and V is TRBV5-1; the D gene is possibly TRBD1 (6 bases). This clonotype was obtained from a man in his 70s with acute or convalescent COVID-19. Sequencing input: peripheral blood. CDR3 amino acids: CASSLAGSTGQPQHF. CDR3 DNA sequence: TGCGCCAGCAGCTTGGCGGGGAGCACAGGGCAGCCCCAGCATTTT.